This TCR beta chain was documented in a study of T-cell memory formation after mild COVID-19. Across the whole study: In these data, TCR clusters were largely donor specific.

TCRdb itself ran the 5' RACE reads through MiXCR, one entry per CDR3 protein. This sample carries around 200,000 distinct CDR3 sequences, approximately 18% of them seen once, and the ten largest clones take roughly 4.3%. For this clonotype: Its antigen is as yet unknown.

Study-wide findings and caveats: Detection of some responders pre-infection suggested pre-existing cross-reactive memory T cells participated.

CDR3 length: 16 residues. Germline-derived CDR1 and CDR2 are LGHNA and YSLEER. Trimming removed 1 base at V and 5 bases at J, with 18 bases between. The specimen sequenced was PBMCs or a T cell subset sorted from them (not recorded which). The chain links TRBV4-3 to TRBJ2-7; a possible D gene is TRBD1 (6 bases). The TCR sequence derives from a man aged 18 to 29 who had mild COVID-19 (a few samples of this study predate the infection). Cell type and time point are not known. The CDR3 coding sequence is TGCGCCAGCAGCCAAGTCGTAGCCAGGGGATTCGACGAGCAGTACTTC. Its protein is CASSQVVARGFDEQYF.